The text below deals with one T cell receptor beta chain. The antigen is unknown. The data stem from a study of cytomegalovirus exposure and HLA in healthy donors. Study-wide findings and caveats: Three CMV-associated chains were confirmed in vitro to be specific for CMV antigens.

Germline CDR1 and CDR2: LNHNV and YYDKDF (reference sequence). The V gene end was trimmed by 0 bases and the J gene end by 3 bases; junction bases not matched to a gene: 8. This CDR3 comprises 17 residues. Vbeta (60) and Jbeta (13) primers were used in the PCR. Method: immunoSEQ multiplex PCR; TCRdb's copy keeps in-frame clones and lacks some. The data hold 150,000 to 250,000 clones, with 85% observed a single time. This clonotype originated in a woman aged 50 to 60 in good health and CMV-seronegative. Sequencing input: PBMCs. The genes are TRBV15 and TRBJ1-2; TRBD1 matches 9 bases. CDR3 residues: CATSRDSRTGVDYGYTF. For the CDR3, the DNA is TGTGCCACCAGCAGAGACTCCCGGACAGGGGTGGACTATGGCTACACCTTC.